Listed here are 3 T cell receptor beta chains from one sample, sequenced in a study of T-cell memory formation after mild COVID-19. A single record per CDR3 protein comes from TCRdb applying MiXCR to the 5' RACE reads. The profile shows around 300,000 distinct CDR3 sequences, roughly 13% of them singletons. The sequenced sample consisted of PBMCs or a T cell subset sorted from them (not recorded which). These receptors all come from a man between 18 and 29 years old who had mild COVID-19 (a few samples of this study predate the infection). Cell type and time point are not known.

A remark on this clonotype: Since the CDR3 does not end with the conserved phenylalanine or tryptophan, this likely comes from a read error. V usage is TRBV3-1 and J usage is TRBJ2-1; D is perhaps TRBD1 (5 bases). Trimming cost V 0 bases and J 8 bases, with 14 bases left between them. This CDR3 has 15 amino acids. Germline V gives CDR1 LGHDT, CDR2 YNNKEL (reference sequence). The CDR3 DNA is TGTGCCAGCAGCCAAGATATACGGACATCCCATGAGCAGTTCATC. Protein: CASSQDIRTSHEQFI.

This clonotype showed up just a few times. The rearrangement uses TRBV12-3 or TRBV12-4 and TRBJ1-1; D is ambiguous. Trimming left V 4 bases short and J 1 base short, with 10 bases between. The CDR3 runs 14 residues. The CDR3 DNA reads as TGTGCCAGCAGTTCGATGGACGGGAACACTGAAGCTTTCTTT. This gives the protein CASSSMDGNTEAFF.

The genes are TRBV19 and TRBJ2-6; D is uncertain. The CDR3 covers 16 residues. Germline CDR1 and CDR2: LNHDA and SQIVND (reference sequence). The germline V and J ends were trimmed by 3 bases and 4 bases, with 13 bases remaining between them. The CDR3 reads CASSMYSTPGANVLTF. CDR3 sequence (DNA): TGTGCCAGTAGTATGTACAGTACGCCCGGGGCCAACGTCCTGACTTTC. Supplemented by reference TRBV19 and TRBJ2-6, the full variable domain reads DGGITQSPKYLFRKEGQNVTLSCEQNLNHDAMYWYRQDPGQGLRLIYYSQIVNDFQKGDIAEGYSVSREKKESFPLTVTSAQKNPTAFYLCASSMYSTPGANVLTFGAGSRLTVL.